One sample yielded the 20 T cell receptor beta chains listed below, sequenced in a study of T cells in Graves' hyperthyroidism and ophthalmopathy. There were TCR beta CDR3 regions amplified from RNA transcripts. TCR CDR3 underwent first-round RT-PCR with the HTBI primer set. TCRdb used MiXCR to reprocess the multiplex PCR reads, holding one entry per CDR3 protein. This table holds 350,000 or so distinct CDR3 sequences, about 21% found once. Material: blood. The receptor set was obtained from a woman aged 45-65 years with Graves' hyperthyroidism.

The gene calls are TRBV28 and TRBJ2-1, with 13 bases lining up with TRBD2. Looked up from germline, CDR1 is MDHEN and CDR2 is SYDVKM. V shed 6 bases, J shed 10 bases, and the junction held 12 bases outside the gene matches. The CDR3 length is 16 residues. The CDR3 region has the DNA TGTGCCAGCAGCCAAGAGGGACTAGCGGGGAGGTTAGAGCAGTTCTTC. It yields the protein CASSQEGLAGRLEQFF.

V usage is TRBV28 and J usage is TRBJ2-7; 8 bases line up with TRBD2. The junction had 11 bases not matched to a gene; V was cut back by 2 bases and J by 5 bases. The CDR3 consists of 16 residues. The germline V gene encodes CDR1 MDHEN and CDR2 SYDVKM. CDR3 in amino acids: CASSLPGAGRVNEQYF. CDR3 in DNA: TGTGCCAGCAGTTTACCAGGGGCCGGGAGGGTGAACGAGCAGTACTTC.

This clonotype was seen ten or more times. This rearrangement joins TRBV5-6 to TRBJ2-7, with TRBD1 identical over 11 bases. This CDR3 has 15 residues. Germline CDR1 and CDR2: SGHDT and YYEEEE. V was clipped by 2 bases and J by 6 bases; unmatched bases: 7. CDR3 DNA sequence: TGTGCCAGCAGCTTTACCGGGACAGGGGGGCCCGAGCAGTACTTC. This translates into CASSFTGTGGPEQYF.

This clonotype was seen many times. The rearrangement joins TRBV5-6 to TRBJ1-1; D uncertain. The germline V and J ends were trimmed by 3 bases and 1 base, with 7 bases remaining between them. Germline V CDR1 and CDR2: SGHDT, YYEEEE. The CDR3 sequence is 13 residues long. CDR3 amino acids: CASSYTENTEAFF. CDR3 DNA sequence: TGTGCCAGCAGCTACACAGAGAACACTGAAGCTTTCTTT.

This clonotype came up many times. V and J are TRBV27 and TRBJ2-7; possibly TRBD1 or TRBD2 for D (6 bases each). The CDR3 runs to 16 residues. Between the trimmed V and J ends, which lost 5 bases and 0 bases, there was a span of 17 bases. Per germline, CDR1 MNHEY and CDR2 SMNVEV (reference sequence). The CDR3 DNA is TGTGCCAGCAGTCCCGGAACAGGGAGGAGCTCCTACGAGCAGTACTTC. It specifies CASSPGTGRSSYEQYF.

At least ten counts were recorded for this clonotype. V is TRBV28 and J is TRBJ2-6; the D call may be TRBD1 or TRBD2 (5 bases each). This CDR3 region has 18 residues. Germline CDR1 reads MDHEN; CDR2 reads SYDVKM. V gave up 5 bases and J gave up 1 base, with 18 bases separating them. The DNA for the CDR3 is TGTGCCAGCAGTGTCACGGGACGAGCCCTATCTGGGGCCAACGTCCTGACTTTC. This translates into CASSVTGRALSGANVLTF.

The table lists this clonotype with many counts. The DNA for the CDR3 is TGCGCCAGCAGCTTGGGCGGTATAGGTAATGAGCAGTTCTTC. Its translation is CASSLGGIGNEQFF. The chain has TRBV5-1 and TRBJ2-1; D uncertain. This CDR3 spans 14 amino acids. Germline CDR1 and CDR2: SGHRS and YFSETQ. V shed 0 bases and J shed 7 bases, with 11 bases lying between them.

This clonotype has a count of ten or more. This rearrangement joins TRBV28 to TRBJ2-7; TRBD1 or TRBD2 may be the D gene (5 bases each). Trimming stripped 3 bases from V and 6 bases from J, with 15 bases between. This CDR3 has 14 amino acids. From germline, CDR1 is MDHEN and CDR2 SYDVKM. The CDR3 nucleotides read TGTGCCAGCAGTTTGCAGGGAGTTTCTTCCGAGCAGTACTTC. Protein: CASSLQGVSSEQYF. The full variable domain, with the rest looked up from reference TRBV28 and TRBJ2-7, is DVKVTQSSRYLVKRTGEKVFLECVQDMDHENMFWYRQDPGLGLRLIYFSYDVKMKEKGDIPEGYSVSREKKERFSLILESASTNQTSMYLCASSLQGVSSEQYFGPGTRLTVT.

This clonotype was seen repeatedly, ten times or more. The chain is built from TRBV30 and TRBJ2-3; 8 positions agree with TRBD2. From germline, CDR1 is GTSNPN and CDR2 SVGIG (reference sequence). This CDR3 comprises 14 residues. J was trimmed by 3 bases and V by 3 bases; bases with no gene match: 5. The CDR3: CAWRKRGGTDTQYF. The CDR3 DNA is TGTGCCTGGAGGAAACGGGGGGGAACAGATACGCAGTATTTT.

This clonotype has ten or more counts. The rearrangement uses TRBV10-3 and TRBJ2-1, with 7 bases aligning to TRBD2. Germline V gene sequence: CDR1 ENHRY, CDR2 SYGVKD. Trimming at V came to 6 bases and at J to 5 bases, leaving 10 bases not matched to a gene. The CDR3 totals 15 residues. DNA for the CDR3: TGTGCCATCAGGCCCGGGCTAGCGGATAACAATGAGCAGTTCTTC. The encoded protein is CAIRPGLADNNEQFF.

Ten or more counts support this clonotype. The chain combines TRBV28 with TRBJ1-2; no definite D call. This CDR3 comprises 11 residues. Trimming pared 10 bases from V and 4 bases from J, leaving 10 bases between. In germline, CDR1 is MDHEN, CDR2 SYDVKM. The CDR3 DNA is TGTGCCACCAATACAGTCTATGGCTACACCTTC. Translated: CATNTVYGYTF.

This clonotype was seen many times. This chain joins TRBV7-3 and TRBJ2-5, with 12 bases identical to TRBD2. CDR1 SGHTA and CDR2 FQGTGA come from the germline V gene. The length of the CDR3 is 15 residues. After removal of 5 bases from V and 4 bases from J, the junction contained 5 bases not matched to a gene. The CDR3 sequence: CASSPTGLAGETQYF. CDR3 sequence (DNA): TGTGCCAGCAGCCCGACGGGACTAGCGGGAGAGACCCAGTACTTC. Variable domain in full (rest from reference TRBV7-3 and TRBJ2-5): GAGVSQTPSNKVTEKGKYVELRCDPISGHTALYWYRQSLGQGPEFLIYFQGTGAADDSGLPNDRFFAVRPEGSVSTLKIQRTERGDSAVYLCASSPTGLAGETQYFGPGTRLLVL.

This clonotype occurred many times. The V gene is TRBV28, the J gene TRBJ1-5; D is possibly TRBD1 (6 bases). The CDR3 runs to 14 residues. From germline, CDR1 is MDHEN and CDR2 SYDVKM. Trimming took 4 bases from V and 1 from J, leaving 8 bases between them. CDR3 in DNA: TGTGCCAGCAGTTACAGGGAGAGCAATCAGCCCCAGCATTTT. It yields the protein CASSYRESNQPQHF.

The chain couples TRBV20-1 to TRBJ2-7; 8 bases are a match to TRBD2. This CDR3 is 15 amino acids long. Germline assignment: CDR1 DFQATT and CDR2 SNEGSKA (reference sequence). Germline trimming cut 1 base from V and 4 bases from J; bases unmatched to any gene: 9. This CDR3 is CSARALAGLAYEQYF. The DNA of the CDR3 is TGCAGTGCTAGAGCCCTAGCGGGCCTAGCATACGAGCAGTACTTC.

This clonotype was seen only a few times. The chain recombines TRBV5-1 with TRBJ2-5, with D hard to call. The V and J ends lost 0 bases and 5 bases respectively, with 11 bases between them. This CDR3 has 14 amino acids. Germline CDR1 SGHRS, CDR2 YFSETQ. The CDR3 DNA reads as TGCGCCAGCAGCTTGGCCCCTAGGCGGGAGACCCAGTACTTC. This sequence encodes CASSLAPRRETQYF.

This clonotype was found many times. The chain couples TRBV28 to TRBJ2-5, with 7 nucleotides matching TRBD2. The germline V gene has CDR1 MDHEN and CDR2 SYDVKM. Losses at the gene ends were 6 bases for V and 5 bases for J; bases not matched to a gene: 12. The CDR3 is 15 residues long. This CDR3 reads CASSPRSGGGETQYF. CDR3 bases: TGTGCCAGCAGCCCCCGCTCGGGGGGTGGGGAGACCCAGTACTTC.

As regards this clonotype: This clone may be a read error of a much larger clone one base away. The chain couples TRBV28 to TRBJ1-5; D is unclear. Looked up from germline, CDR1 is MDHEN and CDR2 is SYDVKM. V lost 6 bases and J lost 2, with 11 bases in between. The length of the CDR3 is 14 residues. In nucleotides, the CDR3 is TGTGCCAGCAGCCCACACGGTGGCAATCAGCCCCAGCATTTT. It specifies CASSPHGGNQPQHF.

The V and J genes are TRBV28 and TRBJ1-6, with D perhaps TRBD1 (5 bases). The CDR3 runs to 14 residues. The germline V gene encodes CDR1 MDHEN and CDR2 SYDVKM. With 6 bases removed from V and 13 bases from J, the gap between germline ends came to 19 bases. The CDR3 DNA reads as TGTGCCAGCAGGTCTGACAGAATAACCCGGCCCCTCCACTTT. This gives the protein CASRSDRITRPLHF.

The chain has TRBV15 and TRBJ2-6, with a weak D call TRBD2 (5 bases). V dropped 3 bases and J dropped 0 bases, with 12 bases sitting between them. CDR1 LNHNV and CDR2 YYDKDF come from the germline V gene (reference sequence). The CDR3 has 17 residues. The CDR3 DNA reads as TGTGCCACCAGCAGGAATCCAACTAGCTCTGGGGCCAACGTCCTGACTTTC. Translation: CATSRNPTSSGANVLTF.

This clonotype appeared many times. The V gene is TRBV28, the J gene TRBJ1-1; no reliable D call. The CDR3 extends over 12 amino acids. V lost 5 bases and J 4 bases, leaving 8 bases between the germline ends. Germline lookup yields CDR1 MDHEN and CDR2 SYDVKM. The CDR3 loop reads CASSPRTTEAFF. CDR3 DNA: TGTGCCAGCAGTCCCAGGACCACTGAAGCTTTCTTT.